Listed here are 27 T cell receptor beta chains from one sample, sequenced in a study of blood T cell repertoires in COVID-19. Produced via immunoSEQ multiplex PCR; TCRdb's table is partial and in-frame only. The data contain about 250,000 clones, approximately 84% of them seen just once; the ten biggest clones take up around 1.7%. The sequenced material came from PBMCs or T cells enriched from blood (not recorded which). The origin of the receptors is a man aged 35 to 55 who had recovered from COVID-19.

The chain has TRBV2 and TRBJ1-1; possible D gene TRBD1, 5 bases. Trimming left V 8 bases short and J 3 bases short, with 16 bases between. This CDR3 comprises 14 residues. Germline CDR1 and CDR2: SNHLY and FYNNEI. Here the CDR3 reads CASGGRARDTEAFF. In DNA form, the CDR3 reads TGTGCCAGCGGGGGGAGGGCGAGGGACACTGAAGCTTTCTTT.

This rearrangement joins TRBV2 to TRBJ1-2, with D possibly being TRBD1 (5 bases). Trimming took 9 bases from V and 3 from J, leaving 17 bases between them. Germline V CDR1 and CDR2: SNHLY, FYNNEI. This CDR3 spans 14 amino acids. The CDR3 spells CARDFGGGYYGYTF. DNA for the CDR3: TGTGCCAGAGACTTCGGGGGAGGCTACTATGGCTACACCTTC.

J is TRBJ2-1 and V is TRBV5-1; 7 positions agree with TRBD2. There are 16 residues in the CDR3. CDR1 is SGHRS and CDR2 is YFSETQ in the germline V gene. With 0 bases clipped from V and 0 bases from J, the junction kept 3 bases outside the gene matches. The DNA of the CDR3 is TGCGCCAGCAGCTTGGAAGCGGGAAACTCCTACAATGAGCAGTTCTTC. Residues: CASSLEAGNSYNEQFF. The full variable domain, completed using reference TRBV5-1 and TRBJ2-1, is KAGVTQTPRYLIKTRGQQVTLSCSPISGHRSVSWYQQTPGQGLQFLFEYFSETQRNKGNFPGRFSGRQFSNSRSEMNVSTLELGDSALYLCASSLEAGNSYNEQFFGPGTRLTVL.

The chain joins TRBV12-5 to TRBJ1-2; D may be TRBD1 (5 bases). Trimming cost V 1 base and J 2 bases, with 11 bases left between them. The CDR3 runs to 15 residues. Per the germline V gene, CDR1 is LGHNT and CDR2 is FRNRAP. CDR3 sequence (DNA): TGTGCTAGTGGTTTGGACAGGTCTTTGAACTATGGCTACACCTTC. As protein: CASGLDRSLNYGYTF.

This rearrangement joins TRBV6-1 to TRBJ2-2, with TRBD2 matching over 9 bases. V lost 1 base and J lost 5; bases outside the gene matches: 8. The CDR3 covers 17 residues. Germline V gene lookup returns CDR1 MNHNS and CDR2 SASEGT. The CDR3 protein is CASSEGLADWETGELFF. CDR3 coding DNA: TGTGCCAGCAGTGAAGGACTAGCGGACTGGGAGACCGGGGAGCTGTTTTTT.

The chain combines TRBV5-4 with TRBJ2-3; 8 bases line up with TRBD2. The CDR3 extends over 17 amino acids. Unmatched junction bases numbered 16, after V lost 4 bases and J lost 6 bases. CDR1 is SGHNT, CDR2 YYREEE, per germline (reference sequence). The CDR3 sequence: CASSAPPGLGGWDTQYF. The CDR3, as DNA: TGTGCCAGCAGCGCCCCTCCGGGACTAGGGGGATGGGATACGCAGTATTTT.

V is TRBV6-4 and J is TRBJ2-2; TRBD2 aligns across 9 bases. The J segment lost 0 bases and the V segment lost 8 bases, leaving 7 bases of the junction unmatched. Germline V lookup: CDR1 MRHNA, CDR2 SNTAGT. CDR3 length equals 16 residues. The CDR3 reads CASGRGRATNTGELFF. The CDR3 DNA sequence: TGTGCCAGCGGTCGCGGGAGGGCCACGAACACCGGGGAGCTGTTTTTT.

This chain joins TRBV6-2 or TRBV6-3 and TRBJ2-2, with TRBD1 identical over 10 bases. V trimming: 2 bases; J trimming: 5 bases; junction bases outside the gene matches: 8. This CDR3 region has 17 residues. The germline CDR1 and CDR2 sequences are MNHEY and SVGEGT. The CDR3 loop is CASSYRRQGASTGELFF. CDR3 bases: TGTGCCAGCAGTTACCGCAGACAGGGGGCGTCAACCGGGGAGCTGTTTTTT.

V usage is TRBV6-5 and J usage is TRBJ2-1; perhaps TRBD2 as D (6 bases). In germline, CDR1 is MNHEY, CDR2 SVGAGI. The CDR3 runs to 15 residues. V was shortened by 6 bases and J by 7 bases, with 19 bases between the two germline ends. In nucleotides, the CDR3 is TGTGCCAGCAGGCTCCTATCGGGACTTTATAATGAGCAGTTCTTC. Amino acid sequence: CASRLLSGLYNEQFF.

This sequence joins TRBV7-9 and TRBJ2-1; 7 bases are a match to TRBD2. Losses at the gene ends were 5 bases for V and 6 bases for J; bases not matched to a gene: 10. There are 15 residues in the CDR3. Germline values: CDR1 SEHNR, CDR2 FQNEAQ (reference sequence). DNA of the CDR3: TGTGCCAGCAGCCCCCTCCGGGACTACTTCAATGAGCAGTTCTTC. It encodes CASSPLRDYFNEQFF. Combining the CDR3 with reference TRBV7-9 and TRBJ2-1 gives the whole variable domain DTGVSQNPRHKITKRGQNVTFRCDPISEHNRLYWYRQTLGQGPEFLTYFQNEAQLEKSRLLSDRFSAERPKGSFSTLEIQRTEQGDSAMYLCASSPLRDYFNEQFFGPGTRLTVL.

This sequence joins TRBV30 and TRBJ2-2, with TRBD1 identical over 8 bases. J lost 8 bases, V lost 0 bases, and 5 bases had no gene match. Germline values: CDR1 GTSNPN, CDR2 SVGIG (reference sequence). CDR3 length: 14 residues. For the CDR3, the DNA is TGTGCCTGGAGTGTACATCAGGGGGCGGGGGAGCTGTTTTTT. Translation gives CAWSVHQGAGELFF. The full variable domain, completed using reference TRBV30 and TRBJ2-2, is SQTIHQWPATLVQPVGSPLSLECTVEGTSNPNLYWYRQAAGRGLQLLFYSVGIGQISSEVPQNLSASRPQDRQFILSSKKLLLSDSGFYLCAWSVHQGAGELFFGEGSRLTVL.

This clone was seen once. This chain joins TRBV6-6 and TRBJ2-1, with D possibly being TRBD1 (6 bases). The CDR3 runs 13 residues. V lost 6 bases and J 4 bases, leaving 10 bases between the germline ends. Germline CDR1 and CDR2: MNHNY and SVGAGI (reference sequence). CDR3 nucleotide sequence: TGTGCCAGCAGCAAGCAGGGGTACAATGAGCAGTTCTTC. This encodes CASSKQGYNEQFF.

CDR3 sequence: CASSPYRAGAYNEQFF. DNA for the CDR3: TGTGCCAGCAGTCCGTACAGAGCGGGAGCCTACAATGAGCAGTTCTTC. V gene TRBV27 combines with J gene TRBJ2-1; 8 positions match TRBD2. Germline loops: CDR1 MNHEY, CDR2 SMNVEV (reference sequence). With V trimmed by 5 bases and J by 2 bases, 8 bases remained unmatched. The CDR3 totals 16 residues.

This chain links TRBV19 with TRBJ2-1; the D gene is possibly TRBD1 (6 bases). V was cut by 9 bases and J by 5 bases, with 11 bases left in between. Germline CDR1 and CDR2: LNHDA and SQIVND (reference sequence). CDR3 length equals 12 residues. The CDR3 bases are TGTGCCAGCAGGGACACCCACAATGAGCAGTTCTTC. It encodes CASRDTHNEQFF.

The chain recombines TRBV7-6 with TRBJ1-4, with TRBD1 identical over 7 bases. The germline CDR1 and CDR2 sequences are SGHVS and FNYEAQ. Losses at the gene ends were 5 bases for V and 0 bases for J; bases not matched to a gene: 6. There are 16 residues in the CDR3. CDR3 in DNA: TGTGCCAGCAGCACGGGACAGCTTACAACTAATGAAAAACTGTTTTTT. Translated: CASSTGQLTTNEKLFF.

This chain uses TRBV2 with TRBJ2-7; TRBD1 might be the D (6 bases). Trimming pared 4 bases from V and 5 bases from J, leaving 15 bases between. CDR3 size: 14 residues. From germline, CDR1 is SNHLY and CDR2 FYNNEI. This CDR3 is CASSVQGLGDEQYF. DNA of the CDR3: TGTGCCAGCAGTGTACAGGGTCTTGGGGACGAGCAGTACTTC.

This clone was recorded once. The CDR3 DNA reads TGTGCCAGCAGCTTAAGTACCTTACACGGACTAAACGACGAGCAGTTCTTC. Its translation is CASSLSTLHGLNDEQFF. This chain links TRBV7-6 with TRBJ2-1; the D gene is possibly TRBD2 (6 bases). V dropped 2 bases and J dropped 10 bases, with 24 bases sitting between them. Per germline, CDR1 SGHVS and CDR2 FNYEAQ. The CDR3 is 17 amino acids.

This sequence joins TRBV30 and TRBJ1-5; 7 bases fit TRBD1. V trimming: 2 bases; J trimming: 5 bases; junction bases outside the gene matches: 15. The CDR3 spans 17 residues. The germline gives CDR1 GTSNPN, CDR2 SVGIG (reference sequence). CDR3 sequence: CAWSRYFSQGIDQPQHF. Written as DNA, the CDR3 is TGTGCCTGGAGTCGTTATTTTTCACAGGGGATTGATCAGCCCCAGCATTTT.

The chain carries TRBV28 and TRBJ1-4; maybe TRBD1 (5 bases). Looked up from germline, CDR1 is MDHEN and CDR2 is SYDVKM. Deletions cut 6 bases from V and 8 bases from J, with 10 bases between. This CDR3 spans 12 amino acids. The CDR3: CASRPGGEKLFF. The CDR3 DNA reads as TGTGCCAGCAGGCCGGGGGGGGAAAAACTGTTTTTT.

The J gene is TRBJ2-1, the V gene TRBV19; D gene unclear. CDR1 and CDR2 from the germline V gene are LNHDA and SQIVND (reference sequence). The CDR3 contains 16 residues. Trimming removed 5 bases from V and 0 bases from J, with 14 bases in between. CDR3 sequence reads: CASSHEARDSYNEQFF. CDR3 sequence (DNA): TGTGCCAGTAGTCATGAAGCCCGAGACTCCTACAATGAGCAGTTCTTC.

V usage is TRBV27 and J usage is TRBJ2-7, with 9 bases fitting TRBD1. Trimming took 2 bases from V and 0 from J; bases not matched to a gene: 8. The length of the CDR3 is 17 residues. Germline loops: CDR1 MNHEY, CDR2 SMNVEV (reference sequence). The CDR3 DNA reads TGTGCCAGCAGTTTAGGGGGACAGGGTGGTCGCTCCTACGAGCAGTACTTC. Residues: CASSLGGQGGRSYEQYF.

Turning to this clone: Different DNA sequences within this sample yield the same CDR3. The chain uses TRBV18 and TRBJ1-1; 7 bases are a match to TRBD1. V was clipped by 3 bases and J by 0 bases; unmatched bases: 1. The CDR3 length is 14 residues. The germline V gene has CDR1 KGHSH and CDR2 LQKENI. CDR3 DNA: TGTGCCAGCTCACCGGGACAGATGAACACTGAAGCTTTCTTT. It translates to CASSPGQMNTEAFF.

The rearrangement uses TRBV4-3 and TRBJ2-5, with no clear D. Germline V gene lookup returns CDR1 LGHNA and CDR2 YSLEER. V shed 1 base and J shed 7 bases, with 4 bases lying between them. CDR3 length: 11 amino acids. The CDR3 spells CASSQAGTQYF. Written as DNA, the CDR3 is TGCGCCAGCAGCCAAGCAGGGACCCAGTACTTC.

The rearrangement links TRBV5-4 to TRBJ2-3, with 7 bases aligning to TRBD2. The CDR3 covers 12 residues. The ends lost 0 bases at V and 12 bases at J; junction bases unmatched: 4. The V gene's germline CDR1 is SGHNT and CDR2 YYREEE (reference sequence). CDR3 coding DNA: TGTGCCAGCAGCTTGGAGGGCGGGAGACAGTATTTT. Translating gives CASSLEGGRQYF.

About this clone itself: The same CDR3 also results from other DNA sequences found in this sample. The rearrangement links TRBV19 to TRBJ1-5; D gene unclear. CDR1 and CDR2 from the germline V gene are LNHDA and SQIVND (reference sequence). V was pared by 4 bases and J by 7 bases, with 8 bases between. The CDR3 has 12 residues. The CDR3 protein is CASSTPLQPQHF. The CDR3 DNA follows: TGTGCCAGTAGTACCCCCCTACAGCCCCAGCATTTT.

V is TRBV6-1 and J is TRBJ2-7, with a possible D match to TRBD1 (5 bases). This CDR3 is 14 amino acids long. Germline CDR1 is MNHNS and CDR2 is SASEGT. V was shortened by 3 bases and J by 3 bases, with 12 bases between the two germline ends. The CDR3 here is CASSENGQIYEQYF. CDR3 sequence (DNA): TGTGCCAGCAGTGAGAACGGACAAATCTACGAGCAGTACTTC.

This chain links TRBV4-3 with TRBJ2-3; 12 nucleotides line up with TRBD2. The CDR3 is made up of 18 amino acids. Trimming took 0 bases from V and 3 from J; bases not matched to a gene: 7. Germline values: CDR1 LGHNA, CDR2 YSLEER. The CDR3 here is CASSQDSLAGGYTDTQYF. The CDR3 DNA reads as TGCGCCAGCAGCCAAGATTCACTAGCGGGGGGATATACAGATACGCAGTATTTT.